The source of this T cell receptor beta chain is a study of cytomegalovirus exposure and HLA in healthy donors. The overall study: For the roughly 400 genotyped donors, roughly 81% fell within the Caucasian-associated ancestry cluster. General study points: One variant, a missense change in DCLRE1C, was linked in a later analysis to TCR beta V- and J-gene trimming. Being productive about 87% or about 30% of the time was typical of most TCR beta V segments in an earlier analysis. Later work found most CMV-associated TCR beta chains apparently HLA-restricted.

V was pared by 4 bases and J by 1 base, with 16 bases between. The V gene's germline CDR1 is SGDLS and CDR2 YYNGEE. This CDR3 comprises 16 residues. Concerning this clone itself: What it binds is unknown.

13 Jbeta primers and 60 Vbeta primers were used for the PCR. The data were produced by immunoSEQ multiplex PCR, yet TCRdb's version contains in-frame clones alone and is incomplete. The sample lists 200,000 or so clones; over 80% were seen once. This TCR was recovered from a man under 40 in good health and CMV-seronegative. Sequencing used PBMCs. The chain couples TRBV9 to TRBJ2-3; TRBD1 might be the D (6 bases). CDR3 protein: CASSQQRGSRTDTQYF. DNA of the CDR3: TGTGCCAGCAGCCAACAAAGGGGGTCCCGCACAGATACGCAGTATTTT.